This T cell receptor (beta chain) was observed in a study of cytomegalovirus exposure and HLA in healthy donors. As to this clone: Its antigen is not identified.

Study-level results: In a later analysis, TCR beta V- and J-gene trimming was associated with a missense DCLRE1C variant. Rates of TCR association differed by HLA locus in a later analysis, with DRB1 highest and HLA-C lowest. In an earlier analysis, in some 500 donors, most V segments appeared productive either ~87% or ~30% of the time.

Samples came from healthy bone marrow donors. A multiplex PCR was run with 60 Vbeta primers and 13 Jbeta primers. The protocol was immunoSEQ multiplex PCR, while the TCRdb copy is restricted to in-frame clones and leaves out a portion. Of 180,000 or so clones in the sample, around three quarters were seen once. V shed 2 bases and J shed 2 bases, with 7 bases lying between them. Germline CDR1 reads GTSNPN; CDR2 reads SVGIG (reference sequence). This CDR3 is 13 amino acids long. The J gene is TRBJ1-3, the V gene TRBV30; D is unresolved. The sequence was obtained from a woman in her 30s in good health and CMV-seropositive. The sample taken for sequencing was PBMCs. CDR3 sequence: CAWSSPAGNTIYF. The CDR3 DNA reads TGTGCCTGGAGTAGTCCGGCTGGAAACACCATATATTTT.